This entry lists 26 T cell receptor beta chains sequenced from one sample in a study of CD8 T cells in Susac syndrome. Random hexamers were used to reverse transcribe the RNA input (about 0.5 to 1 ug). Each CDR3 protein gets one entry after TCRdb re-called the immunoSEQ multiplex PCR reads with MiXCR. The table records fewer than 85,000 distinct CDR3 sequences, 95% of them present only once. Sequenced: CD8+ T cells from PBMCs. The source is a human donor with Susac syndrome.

The DNA for the CDR3 is TGTGCCAGCAGCTCCGAAGCGACTGCCCCCAATCAGCCCCAGCATTTT. It encodes CASSSEATAPNQPQHF. The V call is TRBV7-8, the J call TRBJ1-5; D is unresolved. V lost 4 bases and J lost 3, with 16 bases in between. The CDR3 loop spans 16 amino acids. The germline V gene has CDR1 SGHVS and CDR2 FQNEAQ.

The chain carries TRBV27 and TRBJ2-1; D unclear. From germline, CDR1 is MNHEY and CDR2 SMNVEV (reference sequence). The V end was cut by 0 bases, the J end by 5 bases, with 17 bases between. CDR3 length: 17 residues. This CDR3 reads CASSLSVPIEPHNEQFF. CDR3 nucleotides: TGTGCCAGCAGTTTATCGGTCCCTATTGAGCCCCACAATGAGCAGTTCTTC.

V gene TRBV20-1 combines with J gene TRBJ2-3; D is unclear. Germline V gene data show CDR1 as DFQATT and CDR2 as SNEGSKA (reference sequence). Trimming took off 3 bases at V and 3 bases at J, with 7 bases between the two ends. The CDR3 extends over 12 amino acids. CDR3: CSASSTTDTQYF. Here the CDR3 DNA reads TGCAGTGCTAGCTCTACGACAGATACGCAGTATTTT.

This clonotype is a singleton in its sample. CDR3 bases: TGTGCCAGCAGCCCCGAAGGGGACAATGAATACCTGAACACTGAAGCTTTCTTT. Its protein is CASSPEGDNEYLNTEAFF. The chain recombines TRBV3-1 with TRBJ1-1; weak D call: TRBD1 (6 bases). Looked up from germline, CDR1 is LGHDT and CDR2 is YNNKEL (reference sequence). Trimming left V 4 bases short and J 0 bases short, with 21 bases between. The CDR3 totals 18 residues.

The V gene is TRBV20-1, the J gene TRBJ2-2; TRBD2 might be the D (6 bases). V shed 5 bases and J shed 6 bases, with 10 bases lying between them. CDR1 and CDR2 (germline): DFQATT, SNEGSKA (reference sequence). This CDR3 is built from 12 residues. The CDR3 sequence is CSAAGLSGELFF. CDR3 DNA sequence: TGCAGTGCTGCGGGACTCTCCGGGGAGCTGTTTTTT.

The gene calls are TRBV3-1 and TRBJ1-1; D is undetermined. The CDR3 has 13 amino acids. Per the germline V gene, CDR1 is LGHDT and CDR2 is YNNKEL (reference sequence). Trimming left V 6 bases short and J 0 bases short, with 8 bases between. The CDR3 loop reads CASSFTVNTEAFF. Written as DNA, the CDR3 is TGTGCCAGCAGTTTTACGGTGAACACTGAAGCTTTCTTT.

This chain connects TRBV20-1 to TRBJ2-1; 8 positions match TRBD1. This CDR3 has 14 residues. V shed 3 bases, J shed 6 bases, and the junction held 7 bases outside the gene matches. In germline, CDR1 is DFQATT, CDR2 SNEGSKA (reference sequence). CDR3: CSARGGQEPNEQFF. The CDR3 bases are TGCAGTGCTAGGGGGGGACAGGAGCCCAATGAGCAGTTCTTC.

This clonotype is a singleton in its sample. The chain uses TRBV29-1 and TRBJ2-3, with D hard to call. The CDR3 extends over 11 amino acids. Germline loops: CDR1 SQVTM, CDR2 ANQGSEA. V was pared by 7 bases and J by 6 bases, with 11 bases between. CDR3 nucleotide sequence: TGCAGCGCTCCAATCATGGATACGCAGTATTTT. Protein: CSAPIMDTQYF.

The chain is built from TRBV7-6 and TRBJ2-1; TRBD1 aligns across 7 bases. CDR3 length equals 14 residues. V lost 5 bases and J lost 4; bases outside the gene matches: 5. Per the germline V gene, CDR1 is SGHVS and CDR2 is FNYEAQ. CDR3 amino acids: CASSPGQEYNEQFF. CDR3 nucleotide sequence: TGTGCCAGCAGCCCCGGACAGGAGTACAATGAGCAGTTCTTC.

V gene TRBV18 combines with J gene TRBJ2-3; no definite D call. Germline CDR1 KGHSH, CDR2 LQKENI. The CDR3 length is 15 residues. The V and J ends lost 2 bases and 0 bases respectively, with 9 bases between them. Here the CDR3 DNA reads TGTGCCAGCTCACCAATGTATCAGAGCACAGATACGCAGTATTTT. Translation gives CASSPMYQSTDTQYF.

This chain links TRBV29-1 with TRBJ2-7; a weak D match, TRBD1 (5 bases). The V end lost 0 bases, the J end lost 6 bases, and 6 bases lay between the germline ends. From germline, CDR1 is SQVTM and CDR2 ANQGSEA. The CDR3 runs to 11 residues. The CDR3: CSVEDQGEQYF. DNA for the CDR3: TGCAGCGTTGAAGATCAGGGCGAGCAGTACTTC.

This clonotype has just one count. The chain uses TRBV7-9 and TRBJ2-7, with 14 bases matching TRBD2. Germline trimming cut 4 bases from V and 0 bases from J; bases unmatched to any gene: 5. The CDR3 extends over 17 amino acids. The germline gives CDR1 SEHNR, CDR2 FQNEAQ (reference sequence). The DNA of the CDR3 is TGTGCCAGCAGCTCGGGACTAGCGGGAGTTTCCTCCTACGAGCAGTACTTC. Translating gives CASSSGLAGVSSYEQYF.

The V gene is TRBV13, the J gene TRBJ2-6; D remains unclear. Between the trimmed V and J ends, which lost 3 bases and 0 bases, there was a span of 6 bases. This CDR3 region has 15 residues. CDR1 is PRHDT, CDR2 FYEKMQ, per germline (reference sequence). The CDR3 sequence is CASSFQSSGANVLTF. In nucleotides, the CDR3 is TGTGCCAGCAGCTTTCAAAGCTCTGGGGCCAACGTCCTGACTTTC.

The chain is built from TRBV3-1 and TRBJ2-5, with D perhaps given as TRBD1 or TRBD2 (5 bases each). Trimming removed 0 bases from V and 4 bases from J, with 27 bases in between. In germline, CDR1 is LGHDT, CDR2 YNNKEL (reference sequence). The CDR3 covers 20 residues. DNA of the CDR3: TGTGCCAGCAGCCAAGATCTTCGTCTGTTGAGGGGCCCCCAAGGAGAGACCCAGTACTTC. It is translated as CASSQDLRLLRGPQGETQYF.

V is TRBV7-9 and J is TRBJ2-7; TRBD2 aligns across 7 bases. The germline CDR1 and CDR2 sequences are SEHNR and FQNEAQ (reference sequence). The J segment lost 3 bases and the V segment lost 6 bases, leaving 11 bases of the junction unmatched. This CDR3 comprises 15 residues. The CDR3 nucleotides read TGTGCCAGCAGGGTGGCGGGAAGCGGGGACTACGAGCAGTACTTC. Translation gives CASRVAGSGDYEQYF.

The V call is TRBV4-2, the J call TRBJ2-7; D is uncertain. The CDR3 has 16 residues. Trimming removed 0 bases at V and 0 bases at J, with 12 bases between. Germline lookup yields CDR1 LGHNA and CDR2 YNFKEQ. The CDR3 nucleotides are TGTGCCAGCAGCCAAGATCAAGAACGTCCCTCCTACGAGCAGTACTTC. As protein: CASSQDQERPSYEQYF.

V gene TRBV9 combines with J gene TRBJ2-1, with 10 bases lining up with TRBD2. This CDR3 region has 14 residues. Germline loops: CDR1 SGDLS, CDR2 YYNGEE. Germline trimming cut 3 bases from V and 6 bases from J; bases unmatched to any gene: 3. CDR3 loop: CASSAPSGSNEQFF. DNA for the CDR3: TGTGCCAGCAGCGCACCTAGCGGGAGCAATGAGCAGTTCTTC.

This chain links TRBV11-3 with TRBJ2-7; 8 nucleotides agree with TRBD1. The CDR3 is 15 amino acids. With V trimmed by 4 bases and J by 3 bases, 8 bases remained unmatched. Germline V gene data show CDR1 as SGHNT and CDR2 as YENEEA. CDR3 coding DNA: TGTGCCAGCAGCTCAGGGGGCGCCCCCCTCTACGAGCAGTACTTC. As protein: CASSSGGAPLYEQYF. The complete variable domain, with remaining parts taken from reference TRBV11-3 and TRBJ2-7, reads EAGVVQSPRYKIIEKKQPVAFWCNPISGHNTLYWYLQNLGQGPELLIRYENEEAVDDSQLPKDRFSAERLKGVDSTLKIQPAELGDSAVYLCASSSGGAPLYEQYFGPGTRLTVT.

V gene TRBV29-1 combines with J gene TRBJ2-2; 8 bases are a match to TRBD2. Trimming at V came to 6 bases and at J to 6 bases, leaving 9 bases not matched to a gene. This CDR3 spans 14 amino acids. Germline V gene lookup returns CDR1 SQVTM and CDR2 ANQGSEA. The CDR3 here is CSVTGTSRPGELFF. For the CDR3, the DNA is TGCAGCGTAACCGGGACTAGTAGGCCCGGGGAGCTGTTTTTT.

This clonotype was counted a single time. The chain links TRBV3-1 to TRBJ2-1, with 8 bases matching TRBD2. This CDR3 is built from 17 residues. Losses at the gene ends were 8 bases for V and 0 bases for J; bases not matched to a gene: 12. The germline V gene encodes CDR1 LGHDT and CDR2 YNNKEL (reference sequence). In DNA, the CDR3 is TGTGCCAGCGGACCCGGGGGGGGAAGGAGCTCCTACAATGAGCAGTTCTTC. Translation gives CASGPGGGRSSYNEQFF.

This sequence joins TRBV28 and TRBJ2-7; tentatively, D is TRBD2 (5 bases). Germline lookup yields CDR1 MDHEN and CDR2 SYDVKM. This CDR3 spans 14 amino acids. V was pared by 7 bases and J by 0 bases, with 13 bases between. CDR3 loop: CASTKEGYSYEQYF. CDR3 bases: TGTGCCAGCACCAAAGAGGGATACTCCTACGAGCAGTACTTC.

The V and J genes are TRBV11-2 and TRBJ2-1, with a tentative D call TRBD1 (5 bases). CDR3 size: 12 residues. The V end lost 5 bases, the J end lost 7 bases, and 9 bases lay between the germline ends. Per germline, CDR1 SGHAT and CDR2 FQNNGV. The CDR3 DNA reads TGTGCCAGCAGCCGTACAGGAAATGAGCAGTTCTTC. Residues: CASSRTGNEQFF. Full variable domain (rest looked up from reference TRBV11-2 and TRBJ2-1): EAGVAQSPRYKIIEKRQSVAFWCNPISGHATLYWYQQILGQGPKLLIQFQNNGVVDDSQLPKDRFSAERLKGVDSTLKIQPAKLEDSAVYLCASSRTGNEQFFGPGTRLTVL.

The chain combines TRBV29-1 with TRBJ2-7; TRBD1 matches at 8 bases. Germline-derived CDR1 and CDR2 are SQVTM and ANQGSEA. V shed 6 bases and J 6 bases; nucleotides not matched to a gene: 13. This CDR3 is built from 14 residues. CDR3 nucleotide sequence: TGCAGCGTAGTGGCTAGGGACAGGTGGGGCGAGCAGTACTTC. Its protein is CSVVARDRWGEQYF.

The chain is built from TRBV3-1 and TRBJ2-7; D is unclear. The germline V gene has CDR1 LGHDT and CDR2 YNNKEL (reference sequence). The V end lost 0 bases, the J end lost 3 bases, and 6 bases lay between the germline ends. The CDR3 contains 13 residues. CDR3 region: CASSQERNYEQYF. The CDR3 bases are TGTGCCAGCAGCCAAGAACGGAACTACGAGCAGTACTTC.

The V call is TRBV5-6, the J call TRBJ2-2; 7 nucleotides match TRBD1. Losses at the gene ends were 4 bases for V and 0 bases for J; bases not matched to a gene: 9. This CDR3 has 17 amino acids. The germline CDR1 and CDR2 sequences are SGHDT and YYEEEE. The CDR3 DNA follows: TGTGCCAGCAGCACCGACAGGGTCGGGTCGAACACCGGGGAGCTGTTTTTT. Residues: CASSTDRVGSNTGELFF.

The CDR3: CASSYPYDGYYEQYF. CDR3 nucleotides: TGTGCCAGCAGTTACCCCTATGACGGATACTACGAGCAGTACTTC. The chain combines TRBV6-2 or TRBV6-3 with TRBJ2-7; D unresolved. The CDR3 covers 15 residues. The V gene lost 2 bases and the J gene lost 3 bases, with 14 bases spanning the gap. The germline gives CDR1 MNHEY, CDR2 SVGEGT.